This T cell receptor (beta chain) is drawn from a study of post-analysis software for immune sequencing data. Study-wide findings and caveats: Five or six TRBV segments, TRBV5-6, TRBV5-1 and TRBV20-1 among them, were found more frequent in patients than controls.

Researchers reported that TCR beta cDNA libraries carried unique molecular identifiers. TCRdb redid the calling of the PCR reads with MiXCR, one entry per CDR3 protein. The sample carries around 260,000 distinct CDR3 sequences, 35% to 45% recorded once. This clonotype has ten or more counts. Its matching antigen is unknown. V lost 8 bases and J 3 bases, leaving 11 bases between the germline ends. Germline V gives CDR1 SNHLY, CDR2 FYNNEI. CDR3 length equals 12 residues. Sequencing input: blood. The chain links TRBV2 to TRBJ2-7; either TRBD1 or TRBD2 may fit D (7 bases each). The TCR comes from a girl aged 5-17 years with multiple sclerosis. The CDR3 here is CASSGGVYEQYF. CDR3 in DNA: TGTGCCAGCTCAGGGGGGGTCTACGAGCAGTACTTC.